This is a list of T cell receptor beta chains from one sample in a study of CD8 T cells in Susac syndrome. MiXCR, run by TCRdb on the immunoSEQ multiplex PCR reads, gives a single entry per CDR3 protein. The repertoire includes around 80,000 distinct CDR3 sequences, around 94% of them detected once, and 0.26% sits in the top ten. Source material: CD8+ T cells from PBMCs. These receptors originate from a human donor in good health. CDR3s include the opening cysteine and the closing phenylalanine or tryptophan. A D gene is named only where the DNA matches it firmly. Where a row states a size, it is once, few, many or the class of an expanded clone; other rows omit it.

V gene	clone size	D gene	J gene	CDR3 protein	CDR3 DNA
TRBV7-9	NA	NA	TRBJ1-6	CASSLRTDPYNSPLHF	TGTGCCAGCAGCCTAAGGACAGACCCCTATAATTCACCCCTCCACTTT
TRBV28	NA	NA	TRBJ2-3	CASSQQATQYF	TGTGCCAGCAGCCAGCAGGCAACGCAGTATTTT
TRBV30	NA	NA	TRBJ2-1	CAWSVPAYNEQFF	TGTGCCTGGAGTGTACCCGCCTACAATGAGCAGTTCTTC
TRBV12-3/TRBV12-4	NA	TRBD1	TRBJ2-1	CASSDLNRGVNEQFF	TGTGCCAGCAGCGACCTAAACAGGGGGGTCAATGAGCAGTTCTTC
TRBV7-3	few	NA	TRBJ2-5	CASSLGYQETQYF	TGTGCCAGCAGCTTAGGGTACCAAGAGACCCAGTACTTC
TRBV7-9	NA	NA	TRBJ2-3	CASSSPAGTDWDTQYF	TGTGCCAGCAGCTCCCCCGCTGGTACGGATTGGGATACGCAGTATTTT
TRBV2	NA	NA	TRBJ1-4	CASSTIESRGYNEKLFF	TGTGCCAGCAGTACGATTGAGAGCCGGGGCTATAATGAAAAACTGTTTTTT
TRBV6-1	NA	NA	TRBJ1-1	CAGGAGGRTEAFF	TGTGCCGGAGGGGCGGGGGGACGGACTGAAGCTTTCTTT
TRBV2	NA	TRBD1	TRBJ1-2	CASTGTVDGYTF	TGTGCCAGTACCGGGACAGTGGATGGCTACACCTTC
TRBV5-1	NA	NA	TRBJ2-7	CASSLVGGREQYF	TGCGCCAGCAGCTTGGTTGGCGGGCGGGAGCAGTACTTC
TRBV20-1	NA	NA	TRBJ1-2	CSAVHIGGYTF	TGCAGTGCTGTTCACATCGGTGGCTACACCTTC
TRBV11-2	NA	NA	TRBJ2-2	CASSDLNTGELFF	TGTGCCAGCAGCGATCTGAACACCGGGGAGCTGTTTTTT
TRBV29-1	NA	NA	TRBJ2-3	CSVLAEGVVDTQYF	TGCAGCGTACTAGCAGAGGGAGTAGTTGATACGCAGTATTTT
TRBV9	NA	TRBD1	TRBJ1-2	CASSASLQGAPSDGYTF	TGTGCCAGCAGCGCCTCTCTACAGGGGGCCCCAAGCGATGGCTACACCTTC
TRBV27	NA	NA	TRBJ2-7	CASSRPSREQYF	TGTGCCAGCAGTCGCCCCTCGCGCGAGCAGTACTTC
TRBV4-1	once	NA	TRBJ1-2	CASSHRFINYGYTF	TGCGCCAGCAGCCACCGATTCATAAACTATGGCTACACCTTC
TRBV9	NA	NA	TRBJ1-6	CASSVVESNSPLHF	TGTGCCAGCAGCGTAGTTGAGAGTAATTCACCCCTCCACTTT
TRBV9	NA	TRBD1	TRBJ1-2	CASSVVARTGGDPYGYTF	TGTGCCAGCAGCGTAGTAGCCAGGACAGGGGGGGATCCGTATGGCTACACCTTC
TRBV20-1	NA	TRBD1	TRBJ2-1	CSARAGQARDNEQFF	TGCAGTGCTAGAGCGGGACAGGCTAGGGACAATGAGCAGTTCTTC
TRBV25-1	NA	NA	TRBJ2-3	CVGSEYAADTQYF	TGTGTCGGCAGTGAATACGCGGCGGATACGCAGTATTTT
TRBV5-1	NA	NA	TRBJ2-1	CASSPVGVYNEQFF	TGCGCCAGCAGCCCGGTCGGGGTCTACAATGAGCAGTTCTTC
TRBV7-9	NA	NA	TRBJ2-5	CASSPPSAEKETQYF	TGTGCCAGCAGCCCCCCATCAGCGGAGAAAGAGACCCAGTACTTC
TRBV13	few	NA	TRBJ1-1	CASSLRGVMNTEAFF	TGTGCCAGCAGCTTACGCGGCGTCATGAACACTGAAGCTTTCTTT
TRBV20-1	NA	NA	TRBJ2-1	CSDQPAGSPYNEQFF	TGCAGTGACCAGCCAGCGGGCAGCCCTTACAATGAGCAGTTCTTC
TRBV28	NA	NA	TRBJ2-7	CASSPVGGHEQYF	TGTGCCAGCAGTCCCGTCGGGGGCCACGAGCAGTACTTC
TRBV12-3/TRBV12-4	NA	TRBD2	TRBJ2-2	CASSPGGSGELFF	TGTGCCAGCAGTCCCGGGGGGTCCGGGGAGCTGTTTTTT
TRBV7-9	NA	NA	TRBJ1-5	CASSSFQGHSNQPQHF	TGTGCCAGCAGCTCATTCCAGGGCCATAGCAATCAGCCCCAGCATTTT
TRBV6-1	NA	TRBD1	TRBJ1-5	CASSAKGQGWGNQPQHF	TGTGCCAGCAGTGCCAAGGGACAGGGTTGGGGCAATCAGCCCCAGCATTTT
TRBV7-2	NA	TRBD1	TRBJ2-5	CASSLWGTVQETQYF	TGTGCCAGCAGCTTATGGGGGACAGTGCAAGAGACCCAGTACTTC
TRBV4-1	NA	NA	TRBJ1-4	CASSQDSGRATNEKLFF	TGCGCCAGCAGCCAAGATTCCGGTAGAGCAACTAATGAAAAACTGTTTTTT
TRBV5-1	NA	TRBD2	TRBJ2-1	CASSFERGPYNEQFF	TGCGCCAGCAGCTTCGAGCGGGGACCCTACAATGAGCAGTTCTTC
TRBV6-5	NA	TRBD1	TRBJ1-3	CASSLSGGSGNTIYF	TGTGCCAGCAGTCTATCAGGGGGCTCTGGAAACACCATATATTTT
TRBV19	NA	TRBD1	TRBJ1-6	CASSNRGSSYNSPLHF	TGTGCCAGTAGTAACAGGGGTAGCTCCTATAATTCACCCCTCCACTTT